The 16 T cell receptor beta chains below all came from one sample that was sequenced in a study of neoadjuvant anti-PD-1 for oral cavity cancer. Time point of the sample: after neoadjuvant nivolumab, at surgical resection. Clones were sequenced by immunoSEQ multiplex PCR, and TCRdb holds only the in-frame ones, with some missing. The sample lists 73,000 or so clones, roughly 81% occurring once. This material consisted of PBMCs, taken after nivolumab (anti-PD-1) treatment. The receptors come from a person between 40 and 85 years old with oral cavity squamous cell carcinoma.

This clone has just one count. The V and J genes are TRBV7-2 and TRBJ2-7, with a possible D match to TRBD2 (6 bases). Germline loops: CDR1 SGHTA, CDR2 FQGNSA. Trimming removed 5 bases at V and 0 bases at J, with 14 bases between. This CDR3 has 15 amino acids. CDR3 DNA sequence: TGTGCCAGCAGCCGGACGGACTACCCCTCCTACGAGCAGTACTTC. Protein product: CASSRTDYPSYEQYF.

The chain has TRBV15 and TRBJ2-7, with D unresolved. The CDR3 totals 14 residues. Germline CDR1 is LNHNV and CDR2 is YYDKDF (reference sequence). V was clipped by 0 bases and J by 6 bases, with 12 bases between them. The CDR3 sequence is CATSRDAATGEQYF. The CDR3 bases are TGTGCCACCAGCAGAGATGCGGCCACGGGCGAGCAGTACTTC.

V usage is TRBV2 and J usage is TRBJ2-1; D is possibly TRBD2 (6 bases). Trimming removed 6 bases from V and 10 bases from J, with 10 bases in between. The CDR3 extends over 11 amino acids. Per germline, CDR1 SNHLY and CDR2 FYNNEI. CDR3 nucleotide sequence: TGTGCCAGCAGCACTAGCAGGGAGCAGTTCTTC. It codes for CASSTSREQFF.

V and J are TRBV5-1 and TRBJ2-5, with TRBD2 as a possible D gene (5 bases). Trimming took 7 bases from V and 1 from J, leaving 11 bases between them. CDR1 and CDR2 from the germline V gene are SGHRS and YFSETQ. This CDR3 spans 13 amino acids. CDR3 DNA sequence: TGCGCCAGCTCCCGGGAACTCCAAGAGACCCAGTACTTC. Translation gives CASSRELQETQYF.

The chain uses TRBV30 and TRBJ2-5; the D is unclear. Germline-derived CDR1 and CDR2 are GTSNPN and SVGIG (reference sequence). The CDR3 is 15 residues long. The ends were cut back, 0 bases at V and 3 bases at J, with 14 bases in the middle. This chain's CDR3 is CAWSVPRTNKETQYF. Written as DNA, the CDR3 is TGTGCCTGGAGTGTACCCAGAACTAATAAAGAGACCCAGTACTTC. The full variable domain, rest sourced from reference TRBV30 and TRBJ2-5, is SQTIHQWPATLVQPVGSPLSLECTVEGTSNPNLYWYRQAAGRGLQLLFYSVGIGQISSEVPQNLSASRPQDRQFILSSKKLLLSDSGFYLCAWSVPRTNKETQYFGPGTRLLVL.

The chain is built from TRBV10-1 and TRBJ2-1; 8 bases agree with TRBD2. CDR3 size: 15 residues. Germline V lookup: CDR1 WNHNN, CDR2 SYGVQD (reference sequence). The ends lost 4 bases at V and 2 bases at J; junction bases unmatched: 4. The CDR3 reads CASSATGGPYNEQFF. CDR3 DNA sequence: TGCGCCAGCAGTGCCACGGGAGGGCCCTACAATGAGCAGTTCTTC.

This chain joins TRBV9 and TRBJ2-7; tentatively, D is TRBD2 (6 bases). The V gene lost 0 bases and the J gene lost 5 bases, with 12 bases spanning the gap. CDR1 SGDLS and CDR2 YYNGEE come from the germline V gene. This CDR3 is 14 amino acids long. CDR3 protein: CASSVAGVTNEQYF. DNA of the CDR3: TGTGCCAGCAGCGTAGCGGGAGTAACAAACGAGCAGTACTTC.

The chain has TRBV2 and TRBJ2-7, with D maybe TRBD2 (5 bases). Germline V gene data show CDR1 as SNHLY and CDR2 as FYNNEI. V lost 0 bases and J 5 bases, leaving 14 bases between the germline ends. CDR3 length: 15 amino acids. CDR3 sequence: CASSEAPDPGNEQYF. For the CDR3, the DNA is TGTGCCAGCAGTGAAGCGCCGGACCCGGGAAACGAGCAGTACTTC.

In its sample, this clone was seen once. The chain employs TRBV7-2 and TRBJ2-7; 12 bases are shared with TRBD2. The germline gives CDR1 SGHTA, CDR2 FQGNSA. V trimming: 9 bases; J trimming: 5 bases; junction bases outside the gene matches: 17. The CDR3 covers 17 residues. In nucleotides, the CDR3 is TGTGCCAGTAGTCCCATGGTCCTAGCGGGAGGGCGCCACGAGCAGTACTTC. As protein: CASSPMVLAGGRHEQYF.

This sequence joins TRBV6-1 and TRBJ2-1, with 8 nucleotides matching TRBD2. The CDR3 runs 15 residues. V shed 5 bases, J shed 4 bases, and the junction held 7 bases outside the gene matches. From germline, CDR1 is MNHNS and CDR2 SASEGT. The CDR3 loop is CASSQRLALYNEQFF. The DNA for the CDR3 is TGTGCCAGCAGTCAAAGACTAGCGTTGTACAATGAGCAGTTCTTC.

This clone was counted a few times. The V gene is TRBV5-1, the J gene TRBJ2-5; TRBD1 aligns across 7 bases. Per germline, CDR1 SGHRS and CDR2 YFSETQ. The CDR3 is made up of 13 amino acids. Trimming removed 5 bases from V and 4 bases from J; junction bases left unmatched: 5. For the CDR3, the DNA is TGCGCCAGCAGTCGCGACAGGGCAGAGACCCAGTACTTC. This codes for CASSRDRAETQYF.

The chain is built from TRBV28 and TRBJ2-7; D perhaps matches TRBD1 (5 bases). CDR1 is MDHEN and CDR2 is SYDVKM in the germline V gene. V lost 6 bases and J 2 bases, leaving 23 bases between the germline ends. The CDR3 runs to 17 residues. CDR3 nucleotide sequence: TGTGCCAGCAGCGGCGCCCAGGGATCCTTCACTACCTACGAGCAGTACTTC. This gives the protein CASSGAQGSFTTYEQYF.

The chain recombines TRBV5-1 with TRBJ2-7; D remains ambiguous. This CDR3 is built from 10 residues. Germline CDR1 is SGHRS and CDR2 is YFSETQ. The germline V and J ends were trimmed by 0 bases and 12 bases, with 7 bases remaining between them. For the CDR3, the DNA is TGCGCCAGCAGCTTGGCCCGAACGTACTTC. Translating gives CASSLARTYF.

This rearrangement joins TRBV6-1 to TRBJ2-3; D may be TRBD2 (6 bases). This CDR3 contains 15 residues. V lost 1 base and J 2 bases, leaving 10 bases between the germline ends. Germline-derived CDR1 and CDR2 are MNHNS and SASEGT. The CDR3 nucleotides read TGTGCCAGCAGTGAAGGGGGACTCCCCACAGATACGCAGTATTTT. It specifies CASSEGGLPTDTQYF.

The chain links TRBV29-1 to TRBJ1-1; D gene unclear. V shed 7 bases and J shed 4 bases, with 16 bases lying between them. CDR3 length equals 13 residues. Germline assignment: CDR1 SQVTM and CDR2 ANQGSEA. CDR3 DNA: TGCAGCGCCCTGGGTCCGGGCGGCACTGAAGCTTTCTTT. Protein product: CSALGPGGTEAFF. Full variable domain (remainder filled in from reference TRBV29-1 and TRBJ1-1): SAVISQKPSRDICQRGTSLTIQCQVDSQVTMMFWYRQQPGQSLTLIATANQGSEATYESGFVIDKFPISRPNLTFSTLTVSNMSPEDSSIYLCSALGPGGTEAFFGQGTRLTVV.

This clone was seen a few times. This rearrangement joins TRBV19 to TRBJ1-5; possible D gene TRBD1, 5 bases. The CDR3 has 16 amino acids. The ends were cut back, 8 bases at V and 2 bases at J, with 19 bases in the middle. In germline, CDR1 is LNHDA, CDR2 SQIVND (reference sequence). In DNA form, the CDR3 reads TGTGCCAGTCGGAGGTCAGACAGAGCGGGCAATCAGCCCCAGCATTTT. Protein: CASRRSDRAGNQPQHF.